This entry is about one T cell receptor beta chain. Its antigen target is currently unknown. Base-call qualities are not available, and no considerably larger clone is one nucleotide away. To sequence the TCRbeta CDR3 region, genomic DNA was isolated from the sorted cells. The immunoSEQ Assay was used to sequence the TCRbeta CDR3 regions. Imported from immuneACCESS, the table was reduced by TCRdb to in-frame sequences with V and J called. These copies leave out some clones; in studies compared against another copy, an unresolved V gene accounts for under half, and the cause of the remainder is not known. The sample profile shows approximately 82,000 clones; about 82% of them were found once. The top ten clonotypes cover around 6% of the sample. The entry originates in a study of OX40 agonist ivuxolimab in advanced cancers. Context from the whole study: Ivuxolimab was an agonistic, fully human IgG2 monoclonal antibody directed against OX40 (CD134), a costimulatory receptor. Three dose-escalation patients achieved partial responses, one with hepatocellular carcinoma and two with cutaneous melanoma. Patients were allowed to have had prior anti-PD-1, anti-PD-L1 or anti-CTLA-4 therapy, and approximately 40% of the dose-escalation patients had been treated with checkpoint inhibitors. The paper reports the monotherapy dose-escalation portion (N of about 52 patients) of the phase I ivuxolimab trial. Peripheral TCRbeta sequencing was intended to test whether TCR sequence diversity was altered and clonal T-cell expansion was caused by ivuxolimab. Of the roughly 51 patients in dose escalation, about 20 had hepatocellular carcinoma, about 15 had melanoma, 9 had renal cell carcinoma and 9 had head and neck cancer. Intravenous ivuxolimab was administered to patients every 2 weeks at six dose levels: 0.01, 0.1, 0.3, 1.5, 3 and 10 mg/kg. A male proportion of roughly 80% and a mean age of about 60 years, ranging from 23 to 79, were recorded for the dose-escalation cohort.

CDR3 length: 15 amino acids, cysteine to phenylalanine. The CDR3 DNA has 45 bases and is translated from base 1. The trim is 1 base for V and 2 bases for J, with a gap of 11 bases between the germline ends. The germline V gene (reference sequence) supplies CDR1 LNHDA and CDR2 SQIVND. Patients with a history of autoimmune disease or receiving systemic immunosuppression were excluded from the trial. Peripheral blood for TCR sequencing was drawn from every dose cohort at baseline, at cycle 4 day 1 and at cycle 7 day 1. Samples came from an open-label, multicenter, first-in-human phase I dose-escalation trial of ivuxolimab. The trial enrolled adults with locally advanced or metastatic head and neck squamous cell, hepatocellular, melanoma or renal cell carcinoma. Before TCR sequencing, CD4+ and CD8+ T cells were separately sorted from peripheral blood. What the authors observed across the whole study: Clonal expansion of both CD4+ and CD8+ blood T cells was observed from baseline to week 6 at doses 0.1 to 3.0 mg/kg. After ivuxolimab, expanded clones were on average more numerous among CD8+ T cells than among CD4+ T cells. In the 0.1-3.0 mg/kg groups, partial responders had among the lowest normalized peripheral clonal expansion, particularly in CD8+ T cells. Low levels of normalized T-cell clonal expansion were also seen in some patients who did not respond. The antigen specificity of the peripheral T cells that underwent clonal expansion was not determined.

This chain is built from TRBV19 and TRBJ1-2; TRBD1 is a possible D gene, resting on 5 matching bases. The receptor was derived from an adult with an advanced solid tumor such as melanoma, head and neck, liver or kidney cancer. The specimen comprised CD4+ or CD8+ T cells sorted from blood, sampled in a trial of the OX40 agonist ivuxolimab. The CDR3 has the sequence CASSIAVGPNYGYTF. The nucleotide sequence is TGTGCCAGTAGTATAGCAGTGGGACCCAACTATGGCTACACCTTC.